Shown below are 13 T cell receptor beta chains from a single sample sequenced in a study of T cells in Graves' hyperthyroidism and ophthalmopathy. Authors of the study amplified TCR beta CDR3 regions from RNA transcripts. TCR CDR3 regions were first amplified by RT-PCR with HTBI primers. TCRdb reprocessed the multiplex PCR reads with MiXCR, giving one entry per CDR3 protein. The profile shows 300,000 or so distinct CDR3 sequences, 15% to 20% of them singletons. Sequences were obtained from blood. These receptor sequences come from a woman between 50 and 59 years old with Graves' hyperthyroidism.

About this clonotype itself: Sequence at one end of the junction differs from germline and may be a read error. J is TRBJ1-2 and V is TRBV13; D gene uncertain. The CDR3 totals 14 residues. Germline CDR1 and CDR2: PRHDT and FYEKMQ (reference sequence). CDR3 region: CASSQAPGSYGYTF. The CDR3 coding sequence is TGCGCCAGCAGCCAAGCCCCCGGGTCCTATGGCTACACCTTC.

This clonotype was observed many times. The genes are TRBV20-1 and TRBJ2-3, with D possibly matching TRBD2 (6 bases). The CDR3 has 15 residues. CDR1 is DFQATT, CDR2 SNEGSKA, per germline (reference sequence). V was shortened by 6 bases and J by 0 bases, with 16 bases between the two germline ends. In nucleotides, the CDR3 is TGCAGTGCCTTTTTGGCGACTAGAAGCACAGATACGCAGTATTTT. This gives the protein CSAFLATRSTDTQYF.

The CDR3 DNA is TGTGCCAGCAGTTACTCTGGGCAGGGGACGATGGCTCTATCGCCCCAGCATTTT. It codes for CASSYSGQGTMALSPQHF. The V gene is TRBV6-2 or TRBV6-3, the J gene TRBJ1-5; TRBD1 might be the D (6 bases). Germline assignment: CDR1 MNHEY and CDR2 SVGEGT. CDR3 length equals 18 residues. Trimming shortened V by 0 bases and J by 9 bases, and 24 bases separated the two germline ends.

In this sample, this clonotype turned up many times. V gene TRBV12-3 or TRBV12-4 combines with J gene TRBJ2-7; TRBD2 might be the D (6 bases). The V end lost 0 bases, the J end lost 4 bases, and 10 bases lay between the germline ends. The CDR3 loop spans 14 amino acids. In DNA form, the CDR3 reads TGTGCCAGCAGTTTAGCGCGGGGTCCGTACGAGCAGTACTTC. As protein: CASSLARGPYEQYF.

This chain connects TRBV19 to TRBJ2-2; 11 nucleotides agree with TRBD2. Trimming took 4 bases from V and 6 from J; bases not matched to a gene: 10. This CDR3 is 17 amino acids long. Germline CDR1 and CDR2: LNHDA and SQIVND (reference sequence). CDR3 sequence reads: CASSNKLAGVPPGELFF. The CDR3 region has the DNA TGTGCCAGTAGTAATAAACTAGCGGGAGTTCCTCCCGGGGAGCTGTTTTTT.

This clonotype was seen at least ten times. The V gene is TRBV18, the J gene TRBJ1-1; 7 bases map to TRBD1. J was trimmed by 5 bases and V by 3 bases; bases with no gene match: 6. CDR1 KGHSH and CDR2 LQKENI come from the germline V gene. The CDR3 covers 14 residues. CDR3 loop: CASSPDRRGTEAFF. CDR3 DNA sequence: TGTGCCAGCTCACCGGACAGGAGAGGAACTGAAGCTTTCTTT.

This chain's CDR3 is CATSDPTTSTDTQYF. As DNA, the CDR3 is TGTGCCACCAGTGACCCGACAACTAGCACAGATACGCAGTATTTT. The J gene is TRBJ2-3, the V gene TRBV24-1, with D unresolved. Germline assignment: CDR1 KGHDR and CDR2 SFDVKD. The V gene lost 4 bases and the J gene lost 0 bases, with 10 bases spanning the gap. This CDR3 contains 15 residues.

This clonotype was counted at least ten times. The CDR3 sequence: CSARGLAGQYF. DNA for the CDR3: TGCAGTGCTAGAGGACTAGCGGGGCAGTATTTT. This chain uses TRBV20-1 with TRBJ2-3; 10 bases are a match to TRBD2. Looked up from germline, CDR1 is DFQATT and CDR2 is SNEGSKA (reference sequence). The CDR3 is made up of 11 amino acids. The junction had 0 bases not matched to a gene; V was cut back by 1 base and J by 11 bases.

This clonotype was observed a handful of times. The rearrangement joins TRBV5-1 to TRBJ1-1, with a weak D call TRBD1 (5 bases). The CDR3 has 14 amino acids. CDR1 and CDR2 from the germline V gene are SGHRS and YFSETQ. Trimming removed 5 bases from V and 1 base from J, with 12 bases in between. DNA for the CDR3: TGCGCCAGCAGGAAGAGGGACCAGAACACTGAAGCTTTCTTT. Translated: CASRKRDQNTEAFF.

The chain recombines TRBV20-1 with TRBJ2-1; 11 nucleotides match TRBD2. Trimming cost V 3 bases and J 4 bases; bases outside gene matches: 8. Germline values: CDR1 DFQATT, CDR2 SNEGSKA (reference sequence). This CDR3 is built from 16 residues. The CDR3 DNA reads TGCAGTGCTAGGGATCTAGCGGGGGGCCTTTACAATGAGCAGTTCTTC. Translating it yields CSARDLAGGLYNEQFF.

The genes are TRBV15 and TRBJ2-3, with D perhaps being TRBD1 or TRBD2 (5 bases each). V was trimmed by 0 bases and J by 8 bases, leaving 12 bases between them. The CDR3 is made up of 14 amino acids. CDR1 and CDR2 (germline): LNHNV, YYDKDF (reference sequence). This chain's CDR3 is CATSRDLRGGTQYF. CDR3 coding DNA: TGTGCCACCAGCAGAGACCTCCGTGGGGGTACGCAGTATTTT.

The table lists this clonotype with a few counts. The V and J genes are TRBV12-3 or TRBV12-4 and TRBJ2-1, with TRBD2 matching 8 bases. V was clipped by 8 bases and J by 4 bases; unmatched bases: 10. The CDR3 spans 15 residues. The DNA of the CDR3 is TGTGCCAGCCGCCCGGGACTAGGGGGGTACAATGAGCAGTTCTTC. It encodes CASRPGLGGYNEQFF.

The rearrangement links TRBV7-9 to TRBJ2-1; D remains unclear. CDR3 length: 16 amino acids. Germline CDR1 SEHNR, CDR2 FQNEAQ (reference sequence). V was shortened by 0 bases and J by 0 bases, with 9 bases between the two germline ends. The CDR3: CASSLAQWASYNEQFF. CDR3 DNA sequence: TGTGCCAGCAGCTTAGCGCAGTGGGCCTCCTACAATGAGCAGTTCTTC.